The rows below give T cell receptor beta chains drawn from one sample of a study of T-cell memory formation after mild COVID-19. Via MiXCR, TCRdb re-called the 5' RACE reads, giving one row per CDR3 protein. Of 100,000 to 130,000 distinct CDR3 sequences listed, approximately 14% are singletons. The sample comprised PBMCs or a T cell subset sorted from them (not recorded which). All receptors come from a man aged 18 to 29 who had mild COVID-19 (a few samples of this study predate the infection). Cell type and time point are not known. CDR3s include the opening cysteine and the closing phenylalanine or tryptophan. Each record gives: CDR3 DNA, CDR3 protein, clone size, J gene, V gene, D gene, CDR3 length. D genes are given only for firm matches. Not every row has a clone size; where given, it reads once, few, many or a size class.

CDR3nt: TGTGCCAGCAGCTTTTTTTCCGGGACAGGGGCTTTTCAGCCCCAGCATTTT
CDR3aa: CASSFFSGTGAFQPQHF
abundance: few
j_gene: TRBJ1-5
v_gene: TRBV5-6
d_gene: TRBD1
len: 17

CDR3nt: TGTGCCAGCAGCCCGACAGGACTTGAAGCTTTCTTT
CDR3aa: CASSPTGLEAFF
abundance: few
j_gene: TRBJ1-1
v_gene: TRBV7-9
d_gene: NA
len: 12

CDR3nt: TGCGCCAGCAGCTACCGGCTCGGACAGGCAGATACGCAGTATTTT
CDR3aa: CASSYRLGQADTQYF
abundance: NA
j_gene: TRBJ2-3
v_gene: TRBV5-1
d_gene: TRBD1
len: 15

CDR3nt: TGTGCCAGCTCCCTGTCAGGGAGTCACGAGCAGTACTTC
CDR3aa: CASSLSGSHEQYF
abundance: NA
j_gene: TRBJ2-7
v_gene: TRBV18
d_gene: NA
len: 13

CDR3nt: TGTGCCAGCAGCTTAAAGACAGGGGCGAGCGCAGATACGCAGTATTTT
CDR3aa: CASSLKTGASADTQYF
abundance: many
j_gene: TRBJ2-3
v_gene: TRBV5-6
d_gene: TRBD1
len: 16

CDR3nt: TGTGCCAGCAGCTTAGGGTCGACAGGGCCTCACCTCCACTTT
CDR3aa: CASSLGSTGPHLHF
abundance: few
j_gene: TRBJ1-6
v_gene: TRBV7-6
d_gene: TRBD1
len: 14

CDR3nt: TGTGCCAGCAGTTACTCGGTGAGAAGCGGTTCCTACAATGAGCAGTTCTTC
CDR3aa: CASSYSVRSGSYNEQFF
abundance: many
j_gene: TRBJ2-1
v_gene: TRBV6-2/TRBV6-3
d_gene: NA
len: 17

CDR3nt: TGTGCCGGCCTACGCACCGGGGAGCTGTTTTTT
CDR3aa: CAGLRTGELFF
abundance: NA
j_gene: TRBJ2-2
v_gene: TRBV7-9
d_gene: NA
len: 11

CDR3nt: TGTGCCCGCAGCGCCCTCGCCGGGGAGCTGTTTTTT
CDR3aa: CARSALAGELFF
abundance: few
j_gene: TRBJ2-2
v_gene: TRBV7-9
d_gene: NA
len: 12

CDR3nt: TGCGCCAGCAGCTTACAGGAGCGGGGGAACTACAATGAGCAGTTCTTC
CDR3aa: CASSLQERGNYNEQFF
abundance: few
j_gene: TRBJ2-1
v_gene: TRBV5-1
d_gene: TRBD2
len: 16

CDR3nt: TGCGCCAGCAGCCAAGATCTTGGCGCATCAGATACGCAGTATTTT
CDR3aa: CASSQDLGASDTQYF
abundance: few
j_gene: TRBJ2-3
v_gene: TRBV4-3
d_gene: NA
len: 15

CDR3nt: TGTGCCAGCAGGGGCGAGGGGAACACTGAAGCTTTCTTT
CDR3aa: CASRGEGNTEAFF
abundance: few
j_gene: TRBJ1-1
v_gene: TRBV12-3/TRBV12-4
d_gene: NA
len: 13

CDR3nt: TGTGCCAGCAGCGTTTGGAGATCCGGGGAGCTGTTTTTT
CDR3aa: CASSVWRSGELFF
abundance: few
j_gene: TRBJ2-2
v_gene: TRBV9
d_gene: NA
len: 13

CDR3nt: TGCGCCAGCAGCGGCGACAGGGACGGGAACACTGAAGCTTTCTTT
CDR3aa: CASSGDRDGNTEAFF
abundance: many
j_gene: TRBJ1-1
v_gene: TRBV5-1
d_gene: TRBD1
len: 15

CDR3nt: TGCGCCAGCAGCCAAGATAGGACTAACTACAATGAGCAGTTCTTC
CDR3aa: CASSQDRTNYNEQFF
abundance: few
j_gene: TRBJ2-1
v_gene: TRBV4-3
d_gene: NA
len: 15

CDR3nt: TGTGCCAGCAGCCCAAGGGATAGCGGAGGGGACCACGAGCAGTACTTC
CDR3aa: CASSPRDSGGDHEQYF
abundance: many
j_gene: TRBJ2-7
v_gene: TRBV9
d_gene: NA
len: 16

CDR3nt: TGCGCCAGCACGGACGGGGACGAGCAGTACTTC
CDR3aa: CASTDGDEQYF
abundance: many
j_gene: TRBJ2-7
v_gene: TRBV4-1
d_gene: NA
len: 11

CDR3nt: TGTGCCAGCAGCGAAAAGACTAGCGGGGAAGAGACCCAGTACTTC
CDR3aa: CASSEKTSGEETQYF
abundance: many
j_gene: TRBJ2-5
v_gene: TRBV7-9
d_gene: TRBD2
len: 15

CDR3nt: TGTGCCAGCAGCTTGACGCAGGGGATGATGGATACGCAGTATTTT
CDR3aa: CASSLTQGMMDTQYF
abundance: few
j_gene: TRBJ2-3
v_gene: TRBV5-5
d_gene: NA
len: 15

CDR3nt: TGTGCCAGCAGCCCCGGGTTATGGAATTCACCCCTCCACTTT
CDR3aa: CASSPGLWNSPLHF
abundance: many
j_gene: TRBJ1-6
v_gene: TRBV9
d_gene: NA
len: 14

CDR3nt: TGTGCCAGCAGTGAATGGTCGAATGAAAAACTGTTTTTT
CDR3aa: CASSEWSNEKLFF
abundance: few
j_gene: TRBJ1-4
v_gene: TRBV25-1
d_gene: NA
len: 13

CDR3nt: TGTGCCACCAGCACCACGGGACTAGGTACCGCAGATACGCAGTATTTT
CDR3aa: CATSTTGLGTADTQYF
abundance: few
j_gene: TRBJ2-3
v_gene: TRBV15
d_gene: TRBD2
len: 16

CDR3nt: TGTGCCAGCAGCTTAGGCGGGACTGGGACGCAGTATTTT
CDR3aa: CASSLGGTGTQYF
abundance: NA
j_gene: TRBJ2-3
v_gene: TRBV7-9
d_gene: NA
len: 13

CDR3nt: TGCGCCAGCAGCCCTAGGCGGGTAGCGACCTACAATGAGCAGTTCTTC
CDR3aa: CASSPRRVATYNEQFF
abundance: many
j_gene: TRBJ2-1
v_gene: TRBV5-1
d_gene: NA
len: 16

CDR3nt: TGTGCCAGCAGTTTTCGGTACAGGGGGTATGAAAAACTGTTTTTT
CDR3aa: CASSFRYRGYEKLFF
abundance: NA
j_gene: TRBJ1-4
v_gene: TRBV27
d_gene: TRBD1
len: 15

CDR3nt: TGTGCCAGCAACGGGGTGGACCAAGAGACCCAGTACTTC
CDR3aa: CASNGVDQETQYF
abundance: once
j_gene: TRBJ2-5
v_gene: TRBV6-6
d_gene: NA
len: 13

CDR3nt: TGTGCCAGCAGTCAGGGGGCCCCCTATGGCTACACCTTC
CDR3aa: CASSQGAPYGYTF
abundance: NA
j_gene: TRBJ1-2
v_gene: TRBV5-4
d_gene: TRBD1
len: 13

CDR3nt: TGTGCCAGCAGCTTAGGGGACAGCACAGATACGCAGTATTTT
CDR3aa: CASSLGDSTDTQYF
abundance: few
j_gene: TRBJ2-3
v_gene: TRBV11-2
d_gene: NA
len: 14

CDR3nt: TGTGCCAGCAGCTGGGACGATGGGGGCAATCAGCCCCAGCATTTT
CDR3aa: CASSWDDGGNQPQHF
abundance: many
j_gene: TRBJ1-5
v_gene: TRBV6-2/TRBV6-3
d_gene: NA
len: 15

CDR3nt: TGTGCCAGCAGCTTCCTAATTACAGGGGGACAAGAAAAACTGTTTTTT
CDR3aa: CASSFLITGGQEKLFF
abundance: NA
j_gene: TRBJ1-4
v_gene: TRBV7-9
d_gene: TRBD1
len: 16

CDR3nt: TGCGCCAGCAGCTTGGACCGGGTGGTAGATACGCAGTATTTT
CDR3aa: CASSLDRVVDTQYF
abundance: NA
j_gene: TRBJ2-3
v_gene: TRBV5-1
d_gene: NA
len: 14

CDR3nt: TGTGCCAGCAGTAGAGGGACGAACACCGGGGAGCTGTTTTTT
CDR3aa: CASSRGTNTGELFF
abundance: few
j_gene: TRBJ2-2
v_gene: TRBV12-3/TRBV12-4
d_gene: NA
len: 14

CDR3nt: TGTGCCAGCAGCTTCGGGGTATCCACCGGGGAGCTGTTTTTT
CDR3aa: CASSFGVSTGELFF
abundance: many
j_gene: TRBJ2-2
v_gene: TRBV5-4
d_gene: NA
len: 14

CDR3nt: TGTGCCAGCAGCCTAGACGGAAGCTCTGGAAACACCATATATTTT
CDR3aa: CASSLDGSSGNTIYF
abundance: many
j_gene: TRBJ1-3
v_gene: TRBV7-2
d_gene: NA
len: 15

CDR3nt: TGTGCCAGCAACAACCCCAAGGACCTCTATGGCTACACCTTC
CDR3aa: CASNNPKDLYGYTF
abundance: NA
j_gene: TRBJ1-2
v_gene: TRBV7-9
d_gene: NA
len: 14

CDR3nt: TGTGCCAGCAGTTTAGCGACGGAGTCTGGCTACACCTTC
CDR3aa: CASSLATESGYTF
abundance: NA
j_gene: TRBJ1-2
v_gene: TRBV12-3/TRBV12-4
d_gene: NA
len: 13

CDR3nt: TGTGCCAGCAGCCTTGGACAGGGCTACTACAATGAGCAGTTCTTC
CDR3aa: CASSLGQGYYNEQFF
abundance: many
j_gene: TRBJ2-1
v_gene: TRBV13
d_gene: TRBD1
len: 15

CDR3nt: TGTGCCACCAGCAGAGATCGCCCTGATACGCAGTATTTT
CDR3aa: CATSRDRPDTQYF
abundance: NA
j_gene: TRBJ2-3
v_gene: TRBV15
d_gene: NA
len: 13

CDR3nt: TGCGCCAGCAGCTCCGGACTAGCGGGGGATAGGCGGTACAATGAGCAGTTCTTC
CDR3aa: CASSSGLAGDRRYNEQFF
abundance: many
j_gene: TRBJ2-1
v_gene: TRBV5-1
d_gene: TRBD2
len: 18

CDR3nt: TGCAGTGCTAGAGAGAGGACGGATTACGAGCAGTACTTC
CDR3aa: CSARERTDYEQYF
abundance: few
j_gene: TRBJ2-7
v_gene: TRBV20-1
d_gene: NA
len: 13